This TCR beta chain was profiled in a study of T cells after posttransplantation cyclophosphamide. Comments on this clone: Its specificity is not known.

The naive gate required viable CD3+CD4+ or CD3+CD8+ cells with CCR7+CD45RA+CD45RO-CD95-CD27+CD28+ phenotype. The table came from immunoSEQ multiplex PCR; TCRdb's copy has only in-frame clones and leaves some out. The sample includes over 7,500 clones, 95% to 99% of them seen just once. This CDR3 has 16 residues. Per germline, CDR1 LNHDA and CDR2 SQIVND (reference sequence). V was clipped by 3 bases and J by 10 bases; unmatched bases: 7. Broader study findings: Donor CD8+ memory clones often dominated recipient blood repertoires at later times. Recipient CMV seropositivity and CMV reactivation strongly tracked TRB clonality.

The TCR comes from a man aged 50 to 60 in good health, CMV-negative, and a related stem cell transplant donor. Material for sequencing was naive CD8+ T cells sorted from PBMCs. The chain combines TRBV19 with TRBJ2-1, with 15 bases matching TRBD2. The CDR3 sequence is CASSIGGLAGGGEQFF. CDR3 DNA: TGTGCCAGTAGTATTGGGGGACTAGCGGGAGGAGGGGAGCAGTTCTTC.